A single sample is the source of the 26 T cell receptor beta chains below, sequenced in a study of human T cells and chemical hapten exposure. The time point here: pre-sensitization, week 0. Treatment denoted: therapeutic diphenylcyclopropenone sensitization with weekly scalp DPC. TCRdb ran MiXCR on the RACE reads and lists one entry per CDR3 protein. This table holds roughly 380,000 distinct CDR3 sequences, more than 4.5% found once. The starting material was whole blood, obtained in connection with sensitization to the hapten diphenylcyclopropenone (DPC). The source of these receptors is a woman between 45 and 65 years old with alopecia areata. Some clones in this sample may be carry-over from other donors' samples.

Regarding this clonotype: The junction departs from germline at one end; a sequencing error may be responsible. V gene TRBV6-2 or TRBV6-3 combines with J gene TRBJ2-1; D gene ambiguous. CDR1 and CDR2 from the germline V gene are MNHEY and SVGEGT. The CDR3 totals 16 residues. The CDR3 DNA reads TGTGCCAGCAGTTACTCTGGCGGTAGCTCCTGCAATGAGCAGTTCTTC. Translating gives CASSYSGGSSCNEQFF.

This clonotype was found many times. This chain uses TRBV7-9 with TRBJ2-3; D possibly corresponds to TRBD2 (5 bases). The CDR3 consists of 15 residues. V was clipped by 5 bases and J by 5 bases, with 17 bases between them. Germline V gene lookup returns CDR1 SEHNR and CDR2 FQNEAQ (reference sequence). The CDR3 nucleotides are TGTGCCAGCAGCAACACACTAGGGCCCTTAGATACGCAGTATTTT. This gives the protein CASSNTLGPLDTQYF.

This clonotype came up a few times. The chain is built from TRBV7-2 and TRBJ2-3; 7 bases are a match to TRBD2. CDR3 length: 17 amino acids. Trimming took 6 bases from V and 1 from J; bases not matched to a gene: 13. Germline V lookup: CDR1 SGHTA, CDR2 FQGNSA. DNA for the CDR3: TGTGCCAGCAGTCGTCTGGGGGGGGGAGCTGGCACAGATACGCAGTATTTT. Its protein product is CASSRLGGGAGTDTQYF.

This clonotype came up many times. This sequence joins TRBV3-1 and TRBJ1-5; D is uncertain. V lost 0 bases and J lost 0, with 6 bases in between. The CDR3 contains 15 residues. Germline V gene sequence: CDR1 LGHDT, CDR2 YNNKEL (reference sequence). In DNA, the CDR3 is TGTGCCAGCAGCCAAGAGTTGAATAGCAATCAGCCCCAGCATTTT. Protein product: CASSQELNSNQPQHF.

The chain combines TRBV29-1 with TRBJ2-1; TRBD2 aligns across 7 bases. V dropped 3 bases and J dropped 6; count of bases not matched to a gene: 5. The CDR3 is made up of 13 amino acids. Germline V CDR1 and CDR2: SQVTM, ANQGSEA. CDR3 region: CSVDGTMGNEQFF. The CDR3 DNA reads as TGCAGCGTTGATGGGACTATGGGCAATGAGCAGTTCTTC.

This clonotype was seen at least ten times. Here the CDR3 DNA reads TGTGCCAGCAGTCGGGGACAGGGAAATTTTGAAGCTTTCTTT. It encodes CASSRGQGNFEAFF. The V and J genes are TRBV6-5 and TRBJ1-1; the match to TRBD1 covers 9 bases. From germline, CDR1 is MNHEY and CDR2 SVGAGI. CDR3 length: 14 residues. Trimming at V came to 5 bases and at J to 7 bases, leaving 8 bases not matched to a gene.

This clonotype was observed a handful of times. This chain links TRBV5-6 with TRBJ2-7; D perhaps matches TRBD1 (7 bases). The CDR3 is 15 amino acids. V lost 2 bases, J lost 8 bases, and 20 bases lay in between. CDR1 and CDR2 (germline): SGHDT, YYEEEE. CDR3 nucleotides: TGTGCCAGCAGCTTTGGCAGGGGGGCCTCCGACCAGCAGTACTTC. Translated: CASSFGRGASDQQYF.

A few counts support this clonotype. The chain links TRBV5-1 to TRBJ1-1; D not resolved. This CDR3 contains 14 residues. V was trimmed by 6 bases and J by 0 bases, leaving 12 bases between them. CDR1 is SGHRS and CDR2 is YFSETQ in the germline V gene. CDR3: CASTPFGVNTEAFF. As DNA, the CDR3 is TGCGCCAGCACCCCGTTTGGAGTGAACACTGAAGCTTTCTTT.

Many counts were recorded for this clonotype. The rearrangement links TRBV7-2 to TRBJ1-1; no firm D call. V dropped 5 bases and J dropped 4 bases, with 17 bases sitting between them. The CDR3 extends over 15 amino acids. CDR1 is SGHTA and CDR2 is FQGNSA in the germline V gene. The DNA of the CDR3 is TGTGCCAGCAGCCCCGGGCGGGTCGGCGGCACTGAAGCTTTCTTT. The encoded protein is CASSPGRVGGTEAFF.

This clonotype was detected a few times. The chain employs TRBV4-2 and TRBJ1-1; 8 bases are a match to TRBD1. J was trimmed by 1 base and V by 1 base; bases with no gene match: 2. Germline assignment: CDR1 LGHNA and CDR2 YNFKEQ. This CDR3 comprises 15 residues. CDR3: CASSQGTGSNTEAFF. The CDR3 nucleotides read TGTGCCAGCAGCCAAGGGACAGGGTCGAACACTGAAGCTTTCTTT.

The CDR3 protein is CASSPDRPNRNEQFF. CDR3 in DNA: TGTGCCAGCAGCCCCGACAGGCCGAATAGGAATGAGCAGTTCTTC. The J gene is TRBJ2-1, the V gene TRBV6-2 or TRBV6-3, with a tentative D call TRBD1 (6 bases). This CDR3 has 15 residues. The germline gives CDR1 MNHEY, CDR2 SVGEGT. V was clipped by 6 bases and J by 7 bases, with 19 bases between them.

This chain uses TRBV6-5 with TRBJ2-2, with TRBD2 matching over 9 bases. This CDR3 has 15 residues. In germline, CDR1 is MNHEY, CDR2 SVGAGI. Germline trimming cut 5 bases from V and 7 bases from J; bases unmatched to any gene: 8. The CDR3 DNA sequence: TGTGCCAGCAGTGCCAGCGGGGGGATAAGCGGGGAGCTGTTTTTT. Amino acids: CASSASGGISGELFF.

The CDR3 is CASSPATGGATGELFF. Here the CDR3 DNA reads TGTGCCAGCTCACCCGCTACAGGAGGAGCCACCGGGGAGCTGTTTTTT. The chain carries TRBV18 and TRBJ2-2, with D perhaps given as TRBD1 or TRBD2 (5 bases each). There are 16 residues in the CDR3. In germline, CDR1 is KGHSH, CDR2 LQKENI. Trimming left V 3 bases short and J 4 bases short, with 15 bases between.

CDR3 residues: CASSLQAGELFF. CDR3 in DNA: TGTGCCAGCAGCCTTCAGGCCGGGGAGCTGTTTTTT. This chain links TRBV4-2 with TRBJ2-2; D is unclear. The CDR3 is made up of 12 amino acids. V was cut by 4 bases and J by 6 bases, with 6 bases left in between. Germline V gene lookup returns CDR1 LGHNA and CDR2 YNFKEQ.

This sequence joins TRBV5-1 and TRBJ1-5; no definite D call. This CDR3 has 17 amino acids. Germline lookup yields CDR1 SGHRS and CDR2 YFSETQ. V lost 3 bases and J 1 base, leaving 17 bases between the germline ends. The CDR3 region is CASSSGRARESNQPQHF. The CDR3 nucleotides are TGCGCCAGCAGCTCAGGCCGGGCCCGAGAGAGCAATCAGCCCCAGCATTTT.

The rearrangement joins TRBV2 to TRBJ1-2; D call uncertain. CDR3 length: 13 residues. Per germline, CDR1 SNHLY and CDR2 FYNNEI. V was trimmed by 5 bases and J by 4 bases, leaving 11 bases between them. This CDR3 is CASSSDGSYGYTF. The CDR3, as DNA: TGTGCCAGCAGTTCCGACGGAAGCTATGGCTACACCTTC.

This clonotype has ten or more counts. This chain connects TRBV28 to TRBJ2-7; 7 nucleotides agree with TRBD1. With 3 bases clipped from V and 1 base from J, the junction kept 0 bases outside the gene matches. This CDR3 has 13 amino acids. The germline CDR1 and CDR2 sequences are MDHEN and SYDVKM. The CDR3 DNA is TGTGCCAGCAGTTTCAGGGGGTCCTACGAGCAGTACTTC. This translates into CASSFRGSYEQYF.

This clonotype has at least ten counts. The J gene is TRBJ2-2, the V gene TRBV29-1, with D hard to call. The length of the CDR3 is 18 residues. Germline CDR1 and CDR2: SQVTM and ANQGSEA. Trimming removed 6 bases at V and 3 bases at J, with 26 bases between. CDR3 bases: TGCAGCGTGCCACTTGGCGGACCCATGAGTTGGGACACCGGGGAGCTGTTTTTT. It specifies CSVPLGGPMSWDTGELFF.

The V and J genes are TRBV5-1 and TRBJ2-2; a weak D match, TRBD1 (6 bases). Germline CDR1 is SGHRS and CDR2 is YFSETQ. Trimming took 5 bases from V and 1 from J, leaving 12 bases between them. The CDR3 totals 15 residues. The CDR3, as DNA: TGCGCCAGCAGACTGGACAGTAAGAACACCGGGGAGCTGTTTTTT. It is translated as CASRLDSKNTGELFF.

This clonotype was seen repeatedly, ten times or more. The CDR3 coding sequence is TGTGCCAGCAGCTTAGATGCAGATACGCAGTATTTT. It is translated as CASSLDADTQYF. The chain couples TRBV11-2 to TRBJ2-3, with D unresolved. V gave up 0 bases and J gave up 4 bases, with 2 bases separating them. Germline V CDR1 and CDR2: SGHAT, FQNNGV. The CDR3 contains 12 residues. The whole variable domain, remainder taken from reference TRBV11-2 and TRBJ2-3, is EAGVAQSPRYKIIEKRQSVAFWCNPISGHATLYWYQQILGQGPKLLIQFQNNGVVDDSQLPKDRFSAERLKGVDSTLKIQPAKLEDSAVYLCASSLDADTQYFGPGTRLTVL.

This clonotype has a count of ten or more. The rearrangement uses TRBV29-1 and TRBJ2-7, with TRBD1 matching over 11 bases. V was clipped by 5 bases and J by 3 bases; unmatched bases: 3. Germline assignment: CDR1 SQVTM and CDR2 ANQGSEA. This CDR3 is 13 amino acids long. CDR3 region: CSVTGTGGYEQYF. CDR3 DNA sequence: TGCAGCGTTACCGGGACAGGGGGCTACGAGCAGTACTTC.

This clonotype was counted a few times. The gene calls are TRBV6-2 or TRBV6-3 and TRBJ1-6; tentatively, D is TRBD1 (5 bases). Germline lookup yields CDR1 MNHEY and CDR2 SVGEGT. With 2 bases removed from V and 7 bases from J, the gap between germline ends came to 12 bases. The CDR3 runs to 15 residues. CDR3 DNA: TGTGCCAGCAGTTACCCGGGACGGATGAATTCACCCCTCCACTTT. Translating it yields CASSYPGRMNSPLHF.

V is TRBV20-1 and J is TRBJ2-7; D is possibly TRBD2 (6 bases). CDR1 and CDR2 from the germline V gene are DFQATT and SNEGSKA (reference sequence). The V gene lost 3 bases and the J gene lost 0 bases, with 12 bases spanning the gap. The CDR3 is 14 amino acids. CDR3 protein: CSARGTVNSYEQYF. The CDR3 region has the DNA TGCAGTGCTAGGGGGACTGTGAACTCCTACGAGCAGTACTTC.

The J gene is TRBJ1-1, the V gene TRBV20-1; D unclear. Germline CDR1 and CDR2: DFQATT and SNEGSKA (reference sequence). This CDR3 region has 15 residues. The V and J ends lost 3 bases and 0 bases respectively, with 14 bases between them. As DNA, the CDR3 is TGCAGTGCTAGTAGCCCGAATAATATGAACACTGAAGCTTTCTTT. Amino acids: CSASSPNNMNTEAFF.

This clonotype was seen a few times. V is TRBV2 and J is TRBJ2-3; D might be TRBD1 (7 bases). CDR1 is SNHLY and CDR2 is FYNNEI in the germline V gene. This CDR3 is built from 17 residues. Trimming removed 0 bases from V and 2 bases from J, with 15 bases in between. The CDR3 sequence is CASSEARRDSHTDTQYF. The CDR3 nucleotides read TGTGCCAGCAGTGAAGCGCGGCGGGACAGCCACACAGATACGCAGTATTTT.

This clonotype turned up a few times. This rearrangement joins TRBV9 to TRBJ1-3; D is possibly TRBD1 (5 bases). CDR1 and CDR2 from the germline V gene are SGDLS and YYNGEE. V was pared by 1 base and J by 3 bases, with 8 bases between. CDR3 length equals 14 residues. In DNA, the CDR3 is TGTGCCAGCAGCGTAAGAGGGGTTGGAAACACCATATATTTT. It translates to CASSVRGVGNTIYF.